This is a list of T cell receptor beta chains from one sample in a study of blood T cell repertoires in COVID-19. Using immunoSEQ multiplex PCR, the repertoire was profiled, and TCRdb retains in-frame clones only, with some absent. The table includes about 180,000 clones, about nine tenths detected once. The sequencing input was peripheral blood. All receptors come from a woman aged 25 to 45 with acute or convalescent COVID-19. Both conserved end residues are part of each CDR3. Fields, in order: V gene, clone size, D gene, J gene, CDR3 length, CDR3 DNA, CDR3 protein. D genes are given only for firm matches. Size is omitted from some rows. Given values are once, few, many or a class for expanded clones.

V: TRBV25-1
size: few
D: -
J: TRBJ2-1
length: 14
DNA: TGTGCCAGCAAGGCAGGAACCTTCCACAATGAGCAGTTCTTC
CDR3: CASKAGTFHNEQFF

V: TRBV6-5
size: -
D: -
J: TRBJ2-1
length: 15
DNA: TGTGCCAGCAGTTACTCGGAGGACGGATACAATGAGCAGTTCTTC
CDR3: CASSYSEDGYNEQFF

V: TRBV28
size: -
D: TRBD2
J: TRBJ2-1
length: 16
DNA: TGTGCCAGCAGTTTATTGGGCGGGAGCTCCTACAATGAGCAGTTCTTC
CDR3: CASSLLGGSSYNEQFF

V: TRBV30
size: -
D: -
J: TRBJ1-2
length: 12
DNA: TGTGCCACCCCAAACAGGGTTGATGGCTACACCTTC
CDR3: CATPNRVDGYTF

V: TRBV6-5
size: -
D: TRBD1
J: TRBJ1-6
length: 15
DNA: TGTGCCAGCAGGGGAGCCGGGACAGGTTATTCACCCCTCCACTTT
CDR3: CASRGAGTGYSPLHF

V: TRBV27
size: -
D: -
J: TRBJ2-2
length: 13
DNA: TGTGCCAGCAGTTTCGGGAACACCGGGGAGCTGTTTTTT
CDR3: CASSFGNTGELFF

V: TRBV25-1
size: -
D: TRBD2
J: TRBJ2-1
length: 15
DNA: TGTGCCAGCAGTGCGGCGGGACTAGCGCTCAATGAGCAGTTCTTC
CDR3: CASSAAGLALNEQFF

V: TRBV7-2
size: -
D: -
J: TRBJ2-3
length: 13
DNA: TGTGCCAGCAGCTTAGGCGGTACAGATACGCAGTATTTT
CDR3: CASSLGGTDTQYF

V: TRBV2
size: -
D: TRBD2
J: TRBJ2-7
length: 14
DNA: TGTGCCAGCAGTGGGCTAGCGGGAGGTAACGAGCAGTACTTC
CDR3: CASSGLAGGNEQYF

V: TRBV19
size: -
D: -
J: TRBJ1-1
length: 12
DNA: TGTGCCAGTAGTATAGGGCCGACTGAAGCTTTCTTT
CDR3: CASSIGPTEAFF

V: TRBV7-9
size: -
D: TRBD1
J: TRBJ2-2
length: 15
DNA: TGTGCCAGCAGCTTAGGAGGGGGCTCTTCCGGGGAGCTGTTTTTT
CDR3: CASSLGGGSSGELFF

V: TRBV3-1/TRBV3-2
size: -
D: TRBD2
J: TRBJ2-5
length: 14
DNA: TGTGCCAGCAGCCAATATACGGGAGGAGGGACCCAGTACTTC
CDR3: CASSQYTGGGTQYF

V: TRBV7-8
size: once
D: -
J: TRBJ1-6
length: 14
DNA: TGTGCCAGCAGCTTAGACAGGGTTAATTCACCCCTCCACTTT
CDR3: CASSLDRVNSPLHF

V: TRBV6-5
size: -
D: TRBD1
J: TRBJ2-7
length: 15
DNA: TGTGCCAGCACCTACTCCGGGACAGGGGAGTACGAGCAGTACTTC
CDR3: CASTYSGTGEYEQYF

V: TRBV2
size: -
D: TRBD1
J: TRBJ1-5
length: 13
DNA: TGTGCCAGCACGGACAGGGGGCATCAGCCCCAGCATTTT
CDR3: CASTDRGHQPQHF